This T cell receptor (beta chain) originates from a study of OX40 agonist ivuxolimab in advanced cancers. As for the study in general: Dose-escalation patients' cancers were hepatocellular carcinoma, melanoma, renal cell or head and neck cancer.

CDR1 and CDR2 from the germline V gene are SGHRS and YFSETQ. V was clipped by 0 bases and J by 6 bases, with 9 bases between them. The CDR3 is made up of 13 amino acids. Whole-study findings and limits: The CD4+ and CD8+ T cells in the blood had expanded clonally by week 6 at 0.1 to 3.0 mg/kg.

About this clone: Its antigen is not identified.

TCRdb's table, derived via immunoSEQ multiplex PCR, lists solely in-frame clones and lacks some. Among about 76,000 clones listed, 65% to 90% were seen once. The V gene is TRBV5-1, the J gene TRBJ1-1; D gene unclear. The receptor comes from an adult with an advanced solid tumor such as melanoma, head and neck, liver or kidney cancer. The sample was CD4+ or CD8+ T cells sorted from blood, taken in a trial of the OX40 agonist ivuxolimab. The CDR3 DNA reads as TGCGCCAGCAGCTTGGGGTCCCGAGCTGAAGCTTTCTTT. Encoded protein: CASSLGSRAEAFF. Full variable domain (rest looked up from reference TRBV5-1 and TRBJ1-1): KAGVTQTPRYLIKTRGQQVTLSCSPISGHRSVSWYQQTPGQGLQFLFEYFSETQRNKGNFPGRFSGRQFSNSRSEMNVSTLELGDSALYLCASSLGSRAEAFFGQGTRLTVV.